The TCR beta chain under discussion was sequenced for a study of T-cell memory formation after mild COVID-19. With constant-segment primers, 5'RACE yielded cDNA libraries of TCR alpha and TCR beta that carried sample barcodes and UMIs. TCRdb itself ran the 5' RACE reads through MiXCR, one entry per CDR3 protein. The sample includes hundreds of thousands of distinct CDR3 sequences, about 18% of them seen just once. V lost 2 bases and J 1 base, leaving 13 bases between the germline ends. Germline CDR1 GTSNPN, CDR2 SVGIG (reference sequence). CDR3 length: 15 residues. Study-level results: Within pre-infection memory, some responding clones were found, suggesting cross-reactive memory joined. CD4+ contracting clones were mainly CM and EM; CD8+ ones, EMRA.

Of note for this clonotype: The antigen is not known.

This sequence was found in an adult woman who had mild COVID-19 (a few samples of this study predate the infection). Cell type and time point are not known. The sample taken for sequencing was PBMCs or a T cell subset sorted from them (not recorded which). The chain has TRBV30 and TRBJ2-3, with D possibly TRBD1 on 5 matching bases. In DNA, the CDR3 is TGTGCCTGGAGTCCCCAGGGCCTCCGCACAGATACGCAGTATTTT. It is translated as CAWSPQGLRTDTQYF.